The subject of this entry is one T cell receptor beta chain. The data stem from a study of cytomegalovirus exposure and HLA in healthy donors. The CDR3 consists of 13 residues. Germline lookup yields CDR1 MNHEY and CDR2 SVGAGI. The J segment lost 4 bases and the V segment lost 9 bases, leaving 8 bases of the junction unmatched. The study ran its PCR with 60 Vbeta and 13 Jbeta primers. Method: immunoSEQ multiplex PCR; TCRdb's copy keeps in-frame clones and lacks some. Found here are 70,000 to 85,000 clones, 63% of them singletons; the top ten hold less than 7.5%. The sample consisted of PBMCs. V gene TRBV6-5 combines with J gene TRBJ1-2, with 7 bases that match TRBD1. This clonotype was obtained from a man between 25 and 39 years old in good health and CMV-seropositive. The CDR3 region has the DNA TGTGCCAGTACAGACAGGGAACCCTATGGCTACACCTTC. Its translation: CASTDREPYGYTF.